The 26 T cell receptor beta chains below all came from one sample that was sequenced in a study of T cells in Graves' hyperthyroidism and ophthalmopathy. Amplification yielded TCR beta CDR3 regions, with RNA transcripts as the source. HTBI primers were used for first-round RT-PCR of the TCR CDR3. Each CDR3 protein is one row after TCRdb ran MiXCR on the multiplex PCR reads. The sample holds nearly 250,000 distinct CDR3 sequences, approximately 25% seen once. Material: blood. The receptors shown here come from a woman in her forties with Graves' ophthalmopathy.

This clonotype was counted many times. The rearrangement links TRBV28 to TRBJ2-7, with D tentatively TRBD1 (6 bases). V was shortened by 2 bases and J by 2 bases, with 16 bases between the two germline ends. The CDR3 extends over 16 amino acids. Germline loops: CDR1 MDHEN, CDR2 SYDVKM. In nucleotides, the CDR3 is TGTGCCAGCAGTTTACCCCTGGGACAAGCAGCCTACGAGCAGTACTTC. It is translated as CASSLPLGQAAYEQYF.

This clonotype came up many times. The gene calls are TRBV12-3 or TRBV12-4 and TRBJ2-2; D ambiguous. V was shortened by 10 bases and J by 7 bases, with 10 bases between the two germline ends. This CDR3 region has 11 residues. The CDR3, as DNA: TGTGCCAACCTGTTTGGCGGGGAGCTGTTTTTT. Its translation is CANLFGGELFF.

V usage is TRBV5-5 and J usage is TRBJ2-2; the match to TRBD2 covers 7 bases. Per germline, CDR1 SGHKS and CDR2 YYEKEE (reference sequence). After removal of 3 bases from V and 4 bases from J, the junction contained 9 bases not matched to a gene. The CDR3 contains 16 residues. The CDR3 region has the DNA TGTGCCAGCAGCTCTAGCGGCCCAACACCCACCGGGGAGCTGTTTTTT. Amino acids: CASSSSGPTPTGELFF.

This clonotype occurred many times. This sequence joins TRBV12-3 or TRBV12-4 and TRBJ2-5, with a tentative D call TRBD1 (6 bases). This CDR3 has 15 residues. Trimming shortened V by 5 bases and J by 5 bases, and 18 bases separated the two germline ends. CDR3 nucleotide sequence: TGTGCCAGCAGTCCCGAGGACAGTCTCCAGGAGACCCAGTACTTC. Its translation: CASSPEDSLQETQYF.

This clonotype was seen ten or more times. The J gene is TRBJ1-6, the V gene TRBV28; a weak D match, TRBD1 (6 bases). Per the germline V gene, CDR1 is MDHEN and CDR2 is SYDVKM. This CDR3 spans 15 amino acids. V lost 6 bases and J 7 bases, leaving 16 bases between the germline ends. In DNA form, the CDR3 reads TGTGCCAGCAGGACCCAGGACAGTAACAATTCACCCCTCCACTTT. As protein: CASRTQDSNNSPLHF.

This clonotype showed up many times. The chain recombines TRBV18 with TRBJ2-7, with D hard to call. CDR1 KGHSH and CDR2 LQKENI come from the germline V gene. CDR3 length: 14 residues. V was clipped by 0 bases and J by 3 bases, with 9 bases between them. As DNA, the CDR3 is TGTGCCAGCTCACCACCCCTGAACGGCTACGAGCAGTACTTC. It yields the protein CASSPPLNGYEQYF.

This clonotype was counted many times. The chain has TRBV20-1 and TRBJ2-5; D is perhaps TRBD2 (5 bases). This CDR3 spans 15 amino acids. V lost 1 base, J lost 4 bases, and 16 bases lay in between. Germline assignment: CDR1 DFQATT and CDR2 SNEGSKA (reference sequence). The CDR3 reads CSARGGSGLIETQYF. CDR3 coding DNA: TGCAGTGCTAGAGGCGGCAGCGGCCTTATAGAGACCCAGTACTTC.

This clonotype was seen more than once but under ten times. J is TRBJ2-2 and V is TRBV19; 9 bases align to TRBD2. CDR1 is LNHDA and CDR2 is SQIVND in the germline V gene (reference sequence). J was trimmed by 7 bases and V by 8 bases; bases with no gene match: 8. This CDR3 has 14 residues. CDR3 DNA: TGTGCCAGTTCGGGGAATAGCGGGAGCGGGGAGCTGTTTTTT. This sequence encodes CASSGNSGSGELFF.

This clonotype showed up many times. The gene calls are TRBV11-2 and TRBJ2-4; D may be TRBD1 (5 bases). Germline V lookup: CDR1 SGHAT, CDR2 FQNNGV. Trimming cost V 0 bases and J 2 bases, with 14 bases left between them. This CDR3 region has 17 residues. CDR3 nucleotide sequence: TGTGCCAGCAGCTTAGAGGGGTTTTCAGGGACCAAAAACATTCAGTACTTC. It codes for CASSLEGFSGTKNIQYF. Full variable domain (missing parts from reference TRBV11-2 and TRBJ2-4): EAGVAQSPRYKIIEKRQSVAFWCNPISGHATLYWYQQILGQGPKLLIQFQNNGVVDDSQLPKDRFSAERLKGVDSTLKIQPAKLEDSAVYLCASSLEGFSGTKNIQYFGAGTRLSVL.

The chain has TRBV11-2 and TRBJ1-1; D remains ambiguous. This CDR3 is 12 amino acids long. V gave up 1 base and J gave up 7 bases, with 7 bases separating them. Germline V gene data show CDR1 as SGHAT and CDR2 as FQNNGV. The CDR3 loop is CASSLGPLEAFF. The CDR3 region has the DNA TGTGCCAGCAGCTTAGGTCCGCTTGAAGCTTTCTTT.

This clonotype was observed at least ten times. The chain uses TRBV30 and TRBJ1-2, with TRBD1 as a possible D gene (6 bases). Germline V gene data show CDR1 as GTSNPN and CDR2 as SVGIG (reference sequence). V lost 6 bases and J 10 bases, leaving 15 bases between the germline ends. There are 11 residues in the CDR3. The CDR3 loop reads CACSGARDYTF. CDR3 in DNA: TGTGCCTGTTCAGGGGCCCGGGACTACACCTTC.

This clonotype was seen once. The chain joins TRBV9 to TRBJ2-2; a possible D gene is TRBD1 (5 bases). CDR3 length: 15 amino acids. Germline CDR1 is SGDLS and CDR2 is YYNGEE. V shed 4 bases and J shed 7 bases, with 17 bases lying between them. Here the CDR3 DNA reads TGTGCCAGCAGCCCCTGGGGCAGGGAAGTCGGGGAGCTGTTTTTT. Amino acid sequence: CASSPWGREVGELFF.

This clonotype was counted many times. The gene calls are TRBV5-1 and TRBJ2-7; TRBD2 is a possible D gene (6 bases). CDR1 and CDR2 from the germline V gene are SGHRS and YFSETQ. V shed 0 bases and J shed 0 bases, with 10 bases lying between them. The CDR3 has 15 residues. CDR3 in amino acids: CASSLAAGSSYEQYF. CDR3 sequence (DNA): TGCGCCAGCAGCTTGGCCGCCGGGAGCTCCTACGAGCAGTACTTC.

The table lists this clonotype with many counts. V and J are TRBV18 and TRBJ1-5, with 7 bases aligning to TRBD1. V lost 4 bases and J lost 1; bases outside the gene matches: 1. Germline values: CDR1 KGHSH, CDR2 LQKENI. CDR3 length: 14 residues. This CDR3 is CASSQGASNQPQHF. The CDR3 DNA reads TGTGCCAGCTCACAGGGGGCGAGCAATCAGCCCCAGCATTTT.

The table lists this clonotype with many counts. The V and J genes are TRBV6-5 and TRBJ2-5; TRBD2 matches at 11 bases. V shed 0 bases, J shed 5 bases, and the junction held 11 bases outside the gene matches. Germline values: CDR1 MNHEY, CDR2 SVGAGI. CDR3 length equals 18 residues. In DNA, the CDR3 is TGTGCCAGCAGTTACTCGGGTATAGCGGGAGGGCCTGATGAGACCCAGTACTTC. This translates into CASSYSGIAGGPDETQYF.

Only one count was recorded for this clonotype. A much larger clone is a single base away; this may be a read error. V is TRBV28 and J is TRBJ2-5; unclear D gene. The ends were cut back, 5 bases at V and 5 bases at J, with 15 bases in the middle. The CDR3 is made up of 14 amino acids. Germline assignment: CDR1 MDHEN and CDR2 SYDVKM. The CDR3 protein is CASSPNGSWETQYF. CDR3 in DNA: TGTGCCAGCAGTCCTAACGGGTCTTGGGAGACCCAGTACTTC.

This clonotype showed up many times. The CDR3 loop reads CSASLLAKNIQYF. The CDR3 nucleotides read TGCAGTGCTAGCCTGCTAGCCAAAAACATTCAGTACTTC. This chain joins TRBV20-1 and TRBJ2-4, with D unresolved. Trimming took 3 bases from V and 0 from J, leaving 6 bases between them. This CDR3 is built from 13 residues. CDR1 is DFQATT, CDR2 SNEGSKA, per germline (reference sequence).

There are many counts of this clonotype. CDR3 nucleotides: TGTGCCAGCAGTTTAGCAGGGGGGACTGAAGCTTTCTTT. Its protein product is CASSLAGGTEAFF. The chain recombines TRBV12-3 or TRBV12-4 with TRBJ1-1, with D perhaps matching TRBD1 (6 bases). This CDR3 has 13 amino acids. With 0 bases removed from V and 5 bases from J, the gap between germline ends came to 7 bases.

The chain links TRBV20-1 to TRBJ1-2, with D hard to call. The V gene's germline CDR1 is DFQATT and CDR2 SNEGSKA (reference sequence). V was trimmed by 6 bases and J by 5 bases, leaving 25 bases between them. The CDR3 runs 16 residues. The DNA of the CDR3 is TGCAGTGCCGCGATTTCGGAACTGGTCTTGGGTTATGGCTACACCTTC. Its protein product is CSAAISELVLGYGYTF.

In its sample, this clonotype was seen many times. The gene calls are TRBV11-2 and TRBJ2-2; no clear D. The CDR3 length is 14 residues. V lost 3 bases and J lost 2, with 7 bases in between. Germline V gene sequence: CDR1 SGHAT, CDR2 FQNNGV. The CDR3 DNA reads TGTGCCAGCAGCTTTAACCTTAACACCGGGGAGCTGTTTTTT. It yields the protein CASSFNLNTGELFF. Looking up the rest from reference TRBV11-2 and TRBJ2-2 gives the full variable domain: EAGVAQSPRYKIIEKRQSVAFWCNPISGHATLYWYQQILGQGPKLLIQFQNNGVVDDSQLPKDRFSAERLKGVDSTLKIQPAKLEDSAVYLCASSFNLNTGELFFGEGSRLTVL.

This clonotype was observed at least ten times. The CDR3 region has the DNA TGTGCCGAACAGGACCCCCCCTACGAGCAGTACTTC. Protein: CAEQDPPYEQYF. V is TRBV6-1 and J is TRBJ2-7; possible D gene TRBD1, 5 bases. CDR1 is MNHNS and CDR2 is SASEGT in the germline V gene. V lost 11 bases and J 2 bases, leaving 13 bases between the germline ends. This CDR3 region has 12 residues.

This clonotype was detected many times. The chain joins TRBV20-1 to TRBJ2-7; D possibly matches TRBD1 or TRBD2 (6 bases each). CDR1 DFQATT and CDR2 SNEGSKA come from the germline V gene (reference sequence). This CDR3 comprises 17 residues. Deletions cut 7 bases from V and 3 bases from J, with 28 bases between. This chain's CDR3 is CSGRDREGGRGYYEQYF. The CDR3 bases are TGCAGTGGCAGGGACCGTGAGGGGGGAAGGGGTTACTACGAGCAGTACTTC.

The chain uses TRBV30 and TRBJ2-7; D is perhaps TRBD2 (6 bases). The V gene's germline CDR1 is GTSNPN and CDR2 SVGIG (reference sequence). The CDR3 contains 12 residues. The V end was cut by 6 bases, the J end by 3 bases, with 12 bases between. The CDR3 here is CACTGSGYEQYF. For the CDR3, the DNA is TGTGCCTGCACAGGTAGCGGCTACGAGCAGTACTTC.

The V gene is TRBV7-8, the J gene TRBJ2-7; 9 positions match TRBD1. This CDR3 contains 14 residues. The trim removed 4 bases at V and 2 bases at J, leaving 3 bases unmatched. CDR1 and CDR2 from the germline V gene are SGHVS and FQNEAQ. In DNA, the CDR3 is TGTGCCAGCAGCTGGGACAGGGAGACCTACGAGCAGTACTTC. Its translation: CASSWDRETYEQYF.

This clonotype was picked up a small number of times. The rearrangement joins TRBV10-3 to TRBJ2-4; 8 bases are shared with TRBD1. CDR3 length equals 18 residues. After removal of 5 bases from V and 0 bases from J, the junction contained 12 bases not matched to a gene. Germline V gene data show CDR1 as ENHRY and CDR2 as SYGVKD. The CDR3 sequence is CAISPTGVPSIAKNIQYF. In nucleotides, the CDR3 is TGTGCCATCAGTCCGACAGGGGTCCCCTCTATAGCCAAAAACATTCAGTACTTC.

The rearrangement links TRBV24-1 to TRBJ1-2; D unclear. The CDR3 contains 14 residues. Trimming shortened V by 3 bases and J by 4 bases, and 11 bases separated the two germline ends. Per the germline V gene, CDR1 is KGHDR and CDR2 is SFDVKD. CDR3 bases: TGTGCCACCAGTGATGCTGGCGACATCTATGGCTACACCTTC. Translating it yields CATSDAGDIYGYTF.